The sequence of this T cell receptor beta chain was determined in a study of human T cells and chemical hapten exposure (dated by TCRdb to the early 2020s). With regard to the full study: For sensitization, 2% DPC in acetone was applied to a 2 cm by 2 cm area of upper inner arm skin. Patch tests used Finn chambers with 0.01% DPC on the upper back, scored after 6 days by International Contact Dermatitis Research Group standards. Blood samples were taken from patients before sensitization (week 0) and at 2, 6 and about 24 weeks after DPC sensitization. For TCR sequencing, blood came from 25 to 30 alopecia patients at anywhere from one to four time points (pre-sensitization, 2, 6 and 24 weeks). Weekly therapeutic DPC doses were additionally applied to the scalp of patients throughout the roughly 24-week study period. The libraries were sequenced as a pool, and the TCR yield per sample differed mostly because of small variations in library volumes within the pool. The study tracked peripheral blood TCR repertoire changes in vivo during primary and secondary sensitization to the hapten diphenylcyclopropenone (DPC) in alopecia patients. Alopecia areata with under or over 50% scalp involvement, alopecia totalis and alopecia universalis were represented in the patient cohort, which was mostly female.

Summary of the overall study and its limitations: DPC sensitization did not change the number of TCRs with a frequency above 1 in 1000, and there was no evidence of changes in global repertoire structure. Repeated subsampling changed both the strength of the expansion versus patch-test correlation and the threshold at which that correlation became significant. Patch test score correlated positively with the number of PT1 expanded TCRs, reaching significance at thresholds 8, 16 and 32 but not at 4. Significantly more large CDR3 similarity clusters were formed by expanded TCRs than by pre-sensitization or healthy control sets, consistent with antigen-driven responses. Because every patient had alopecia, a presumed autoimmune disease, the patients' immune response might differ from that of healthy individuals.

The time point label corresponds to: patch test 1, 2 weeks after DPC sensitization. The sample's treatment or condition, from its label and the paper: therapeutic diphenylcyclopropenone sensitization with weekly scalp DPC. At each patch-test visit, blood was drawn before the patch test was applied. Patients were eligible if aged 18 to 70, diagnosed with alopecia and judged suitable for DPC therapy, and pregnant patients were excluded. Unfractionated whole blood was collected in Tempus Blood RNA tubes, and total RNA was extracted from that blood. The library was built by means of RACE. Sequencing used a NextSeq 500. Library preparation attached unique molecular identifiers to individual cDNA molecules for quantitative, reproducible TCR counting. From each blood RNA sample, both TCR alpha and TCR beta chains were sequenced. The paper's data handling went like this. Samples had a median of about 90,000 TCRs, with a range from about 23,224 to 750,000. V, J and CDR3 annotation of the TCR reads was carried out using the Decombinator software suite. Every sample was subsampled to the same number of TCRs (28,000) for the PS versus PT1 abundance plots. Expanded TCRs were defined as absent before sensitization and observed at least eight times at the 2-week time point. In TCRdb, the public reads were trimmed at Q25 with fastp and aligned with MiXCR, with productive beta chains retained. Every entry covers one CDR3 protein and lists the most common genes and DNA from its rows. None of the V and J calls come from the authors' own analysis; TCRdb made them. A total of a few hundred thousand distinct CDR3 sequences appear in this sample, roughly 4.8% of them only once. The ten largest make up approximately 2.3% of the sample.

This clonotype was counted a single time. Its specific antigen is unknown. The record has no base qualities; no much larger clone is one base away. A single read constitutes weak evidence. For CDR1 and CDR2, the germline V gene lists WSHSY and SAAADI. Spanning cysteine to phenylalanine, the CDR3 consists of 16 amino acids. The entry retains the CDR3 DNA only, 48 bases that are in frame from base 1. Relative to germline, V is 3 bases shorter and J is 0 bases shorter, with 14 bases between their ends. The TCR sequence derives from a woman aged 45-65 years with alopecia areata. Some clones in this sample may be carry-over from other donors' samples. Sequenced material: whole blood, taken in connection with sensitization to the hapten diphenylcyclopropenone (DPC). The chain employs TRBV10-2 and TRBJ2-5, with the D gene not clear enough to name. The CDR3 sequence is CASSDYKGSYQETQYF. The DNA sequence follows: TGCGCCAGCAGTGATTATAAGGGCTCCTACCAAGAGACCCAGTACTTC.